A single sample gave rise to the 19 T cell receptor beta chains below, sequenced in a study of blood T cells in healthy people across ages. A sample-barcoded 5' primer and a J-beta primer mix were used in a second PCR of roughly 6 to 11 cycles. TCRdb re-analysed the 5' RACE reads in MiXCR, keeping a single row per CDR3 protein. The data contain about 1.1 million distinct CDR3 sequences, under 40% of them singletons. Input material: blood. All receptors derive from a man between 18 and 29 years old in good health.

This clonotype was found a few times. The genes are TRBV5-1 and TRBJ2-1; 10 nucleotides line up with TRBD2. With 0 bases clipped from V and 4 bases from J, the junction kept 7 bases outside the gene matches. The CDR3 runs 17 residues. Germline loops: CDR1 SGHRS, CDR2 YFSETQ. The DNA of the CDR3 is TGCGCCAGCAGCTTGGAAGGTAGCGGGGGGTCTTACAATGAGCAGTTCTTC. It codes for CASSLEGSGGSYNEQFF.

This rearrangement joins TRBV29-1 to TRBJ1-1; maybe TRBD1 (5 bases). In germline, CDR1 is SQVTM, CDR2 ANQGSEA. CDR3 size: 13 residues. Trimming cost V 5 bases and J 5 bases, with 15 bases left between them. The CDR3 nucleotides read TGCAGCGTTTCCGGGACGGGAGGAACTGAAGCTTTCTTT. Translated, it gives CSVSGTGGTEAFF.

The genes are TRBV7-9 and TRBJ1-1; no clear D. This CDR3 spans 14 amino acids. Germline V gives CDR1 SEHNR, CDR2 FQNEAQ (reference sequence). V lost 4 bases, J lost 5 bases, and 14 bases lay in between. CDR3 DNA sequence: TGTGCCAGCAGCTCTACGTCCGCTCTAACTGAAGCTTTCTTT. This encodes CASSSTSALTEAFF.

The chain links TRBV29-1 to TRBJ2-5; D remains ambiguous. The J call could be wrong; TRBJ2-1 is a better fit for the DNA end. Germline loops: CDR1 SQVTM, CDR2 ANQGSEA. The CDR3 runs to 11 residues. The CDR3 DNA follows: TGCAGCCCCCGGACCCAAGAGACCCAGTTCTTC. Translation: CSPRTQETQFF.

This clonotype has at least ten counts. This chain joins TRBV20-1 and TRBJ2-1; 8 bases align to TRBD2. The trim removed 6 bases at V and 4 bases at J, leaving 11 bases unmatched. The germline CDR1 and CDR2 sequences are DFQATT and SNEGSKA (reference sequence). The CDR3 runs to 15 residues. The CDR3 reads CSANLRGAEYNEQFF. The CDR3 DNA follows: TGCAGTGCCAACTTGCGGGGGGCCGAATACAATGAGCAGTTCTTC.

The chain joins TRBV12-3 or TRBV12-4 to TRBJ2-5; a weak D match, TRBD2 (6 bases). This CDR3 is 18 amino acids long. V lost 5 bases and J 3 bases, leaving 25 bases between the germline ends. CDR3 nucleotides: TGTGCCAGCAGTCCCTTGGGGAGACGCAGGGACTGGGAAGAGACCCAGTACTTC. Translation gives CASSPLGRRRDWEETQYF.

This sequence joins TRBV20-1 and TRBJ1-6; D call uncertain. This CDR3 is built from 13 residues. Germline-derived CDR1 and CDR2 are DFQATT and SNEGSKA (reference sequence). The germline V and J ends were trimmed by 4 bases and 7 bases, with 11 bases remaining between them. In DNA, the CDR3 is TGCAGTGCTACGCTGGACGGGAATTCACCCCTCCACTTT. It encodes CSATLDGNSPLHF.

The chain recombines TRBV4-1 with TRBJ2-3, with 11 bases fitting TRBD2. This CDR3 has 17 residues. V lost 1 base, J lost 8 bases, and 11 bases stayed unmatched. Germline CDR1 MGHRA, CDR2 YSYEKL. The CDR3 protein is CASSQGTGLADRPTQYF. The CDR3 DNA is TGCGCCAGCAGCCAAGGAACGGGACTAGCGGATCGACCTACGCAGTATTTT.

V is TRBV7-2 and J is TRBJ2-7, with TRBD1 matching over 7 bases. The germline V gene has CDR1 SGHTA and CDR2 FQGNSA. CDR3 length equals 15 residues. V was clipped by 6 bases and J by 0 bases; unmatched bases: 8. The CDR3 is CASSQGAGGSYEQYF. The CDR3 bases are TGTGCCAGCAGTCAAGGGGCAGGGGGCTCCTACGAGCAGTACTTC. The complete variable domain, with remaining parts taken from reference TRBV7-2 and TRBJ2-7, reads GAGVSQSPSNKVTEKGKDVELRCDPISGHTALYWYRQSLGQGLEFLIYFQGNSAPDKSGLPSDRFSAERTGGSVSTLTIQRTQQEDSAVYLCASSQGAGGSYEQYFGPGTRLTVT.

The chain has TRBV12-3 or TRBV12-4 and TRBJ2-1, with a weak D call TRBD2 (6 bases). This CDR3 spans 15 amino acids. V lost 5 bases, J lost 3 bases, and 14 bases lay in between. CDR3 DNA sequence: TGTGCCAGCAGTCCATATGGGGGAGGCTACAATGAGCAGTTCTTC. Its translation is CASSPYGGGYNEQFF.

This sequence joins TRBV25-1 and TRBJ1-6; TRBD1 matches at 9 bases. Germline V CDR1 and CDR2: MGHDK, SYGVNS. The CDR3 spans 16 residues. Germline trimming cut 1 base from V and 8 bases from J; bases unmatched to any gene: 6. CDR3 in DNA: TGTGCCAGCAGTGAATGCGGACAGGGGACTCATTCACCCCTCCACTTT. Its protein is CASSECGQGTHSPLHF. The full variable domain, its missing parts supplied by reference TRBV25-1 and TRBJ1-6, is EADIYQTPRYLVIGTGKKITLECSQTMGHDKMYWYQQDPGMELHLIHYSYGVNSTEKGDLSSESTVSRIRTEHFPLTLESARPSHTSQYLCASSECGQGTHSPLHFGNGTRLTVT.

The CDR3 nucleotides read TGTGCCAGCAGCTCTCAGGGCGGGCAGTTTACGGGCTATGGCTACACCTTC. Translation gives CASSSQGGQFTGYGYTF. This chain links TRBV7-9 with TRBJ1-2; possibly TRBD1 for D (5 bases). Trimming stripped 4 bases from V and 4 bases from J, with 22 bases between. The germline V gene encodes CDR1 SEHNR and CDR2 FQNEAQ (reference sequence). The CDR3 sequence is 17 residues long.

In the case of this clonotype: A much larger clone lies one base from this, so it may be a read error. The J gene is TRBJ1-2, the V gene TRBV13; D is unclear. CDR3 length: 12 residues. Per germline, CDR1 PRHDT and CDR2 FYEKMQ (reference sequence). CDR3 coding DNA: TGTGCCATCAGCTTAGGCAGGAATGGCTACACCTTC. It encodes CAISLGRNGYTF.

The chain carries TRBV20-1 and TRBJ2-4, with D possibly TRBD2 on 5 matching bases. The J call may be faulty, since TRBJ2-7 better matches the DNA end. This CDR3 has 13 residues. Germline assignment: CDR1 DFQATT and CDR2 SNEGSKA (reference sequence). This CDR3 reads CSATGQTNYEQYF. Written as DNA, the CDR3 is TGCAGTGCCACTGGGCAGACTAACTACGAGCAGTACTTC.

This clonotype was picked up many times. The chain employs TRBV7-2 and TRBJ2-3; maybe TRBD1 (6 bases). The CDR3 has 15 amino acids. Germline-derived CDR1 and CDR2 are SGHTA and FQGNSA. V dropped 0 bases and J dropped 0 bases, with 7 bases sitting between them. CDR3 protein: CASSLAQGSTDTQYF. The CDR3, as DNA: TGTGCCAGCAGCTTAGCACAGGGAAGCACAGATACGCAGTATTTT.

The chain couples TRBV4-1 to TRBJ2-1; TRBD2 agrees at 7 bases. With 1 base clipped from V and 8 bases from J, the junction kept 8 bases outside the gene matches. Looked up from germline, CDR1 is MGHRA and CDR2 is YSYEKL. CDR3 length equals 15 residues. The CDR3 DNA follows: TGCGCCAGCAGCCAAGTACAGCGGGGTTGGCATGAGCAGTTCTTC. Residues: CASSQVQRGWHEQFF.

To note about this clonotype: Just one base apart from a much larger clone, this may be a read error. The chain joins TRBV12-3 or TRBV12-4 to TRBJ2-7; 7 bases map to TRBD2. With 3 bases clipped from V and 7 bases from J, the junction kept 9 bases outside the gene matches. The CDR3 is 14 amino acids. The CDR3 sequence: CASSFRGVYNEQYF. For the CDR3, the DNA is TGTGCCAGCAGTTTCCGGGGGGTGTACAATGAGCAGTACTTC.

This clonotype has just one count. This chain uses TRBV6-2 or TRBV6-3 with TRBJ2-5; TRBD2 might be the D (6 bases). Germline values: CDR1 MNHEY, CDR2 SVGEGT. Trimming removed 7 bases from V and 1 base from J, with 10 bases in between. The CDR3 covers 13 residues. CDR3 nucleotides: TGTGCCAGCATACGGGACTTCCAAGAGACCCAGTACTTC. Amino acids: CASIRDFQETQYF.

This clonotype was observed a few times. The V call is TRBV20-1, the J call TRBJ2-1; 8 positions agree with TRBD1. Trimming at V came to 0 bases and at J to 4 bases, leaving 11 bases not matched to a gene. Germline CDR1 is DFQATT and CDR2 is SNEGSKA (reference sequence). The CDR3 extends over 17 amino acids. The CDR3 reads CSARDFVSRQGYNEQFF. In nucleotides, the CDR3 is TGCAGTGCTAGAGATTTTGTATCGAGACAGGGGTACAATGAGCAGTTCTTC.